The rows below give T cell receptor beta chains drawn from one sample of a study of cytomegalovirus exposure and HLA in healthy donors. Sequencing used immunoSEQ multiplex PCR; TCRdb keeps in-frame clones, though not all of them. Of some 110,000 clones listed, 86% are singletons. The sample was PBMCs. The receptor source for this set is a man in his late teens or twenties in good health and CMV-seronegative. CDR3s include the opening cysteine and the closing phenylalanine or tryptophan. The D gene is left open where the match is weak.

J,D,length,V,CDR3,DNA
TRBJ2-3,NA,13,TRBV11-2,CASSPTLTNTQYF,TGTGCCAGCAGCCCCACCCTCACTAATACGCAGTATTTT
TRBJ2-5,NA,13,TRBV27,CASGSRHQETQYF,TGTGCCAGCGGGAGTCGACACCAAGAGACCCAGTACTTC
TRBJ1-3,NA,15,TRBV19,CASSIGTASGNTIYF,TGTGCCAGTAGTATAGGGACAGCCTCTGGAAACACCATATATTTT
TRBJ2-1,TRBD1,13,TRBV30,CAWSANRGAEQFF,TGTGCCTGGAGTGCCAACAGGGGGGCTGAGCAGTTCTTC
TRBJ2-2,NA,14,TRBV5-1,CASSVVADTGELFF,TGCGCCAGCAGCGTGGTAGCGGACACCGGGGAGCTGTTTTTT
TRBJ1-4,NA,14,TRBV28,CASRARVVGEKLFF,TGTGCCAGCAGGGCCAGGGTGGTCGGGGAAAAACTGTTTTTT
TRBJ1-4,TRBD1,13,TRBV30,CAWSTTGEGKLFF,TGTGCCTGGAGTACGACAGGGGAGGGAAAACTGTTTTTT
TRBJ1-1,TRBD1,16,TRBV6-4,CASSDSGTGLDTEAFF,TGTGCCAGCAGTGACTCAGGGACAGGGCTCGACACTGAAGCTTTCTTT
TRBJ1-2,NA,15,TRBV2,CASSVDSYLDYGYTF,TGTGCCAGCAGTGTGGACAGTTATCTTGACTATGGCTACACCTTC
TRBJ2-5,NA,14,TRBV29-1,CSVVNGVIQETQYF,TGCAGCGTTGTAAACGGGGTAATTCAAGAGACCCAGTACTTC